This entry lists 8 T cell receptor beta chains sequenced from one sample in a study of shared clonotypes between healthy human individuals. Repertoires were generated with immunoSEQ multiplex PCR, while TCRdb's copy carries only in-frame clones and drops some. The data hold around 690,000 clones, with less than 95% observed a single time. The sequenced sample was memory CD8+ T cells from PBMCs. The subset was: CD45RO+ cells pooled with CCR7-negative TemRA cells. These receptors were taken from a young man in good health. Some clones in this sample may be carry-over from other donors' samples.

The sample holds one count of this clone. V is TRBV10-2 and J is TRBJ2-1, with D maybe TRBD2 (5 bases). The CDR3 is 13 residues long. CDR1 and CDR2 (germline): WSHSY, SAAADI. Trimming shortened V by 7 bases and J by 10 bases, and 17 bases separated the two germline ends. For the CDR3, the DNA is TGCGCCAGCACCCCCGGGCGGGTGGGGGAGCAGTTCTTC. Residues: CASTPGRVGEQFF.

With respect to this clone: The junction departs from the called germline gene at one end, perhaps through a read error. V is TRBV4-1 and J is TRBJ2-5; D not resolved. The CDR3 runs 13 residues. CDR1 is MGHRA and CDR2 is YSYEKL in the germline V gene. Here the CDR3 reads CASSLSAQGTQYF. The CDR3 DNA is TGCGCCAGCAGCCTCAGCGCCCAAGGGACCCAGTACTTC.

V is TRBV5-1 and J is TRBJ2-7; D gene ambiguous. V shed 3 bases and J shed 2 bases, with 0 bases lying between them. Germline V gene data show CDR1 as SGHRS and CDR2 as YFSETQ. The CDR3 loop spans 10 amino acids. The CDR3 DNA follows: TGCGCCAGCAGCTCCTACGAGCAGTACTTC. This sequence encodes CASSSYEQYF.

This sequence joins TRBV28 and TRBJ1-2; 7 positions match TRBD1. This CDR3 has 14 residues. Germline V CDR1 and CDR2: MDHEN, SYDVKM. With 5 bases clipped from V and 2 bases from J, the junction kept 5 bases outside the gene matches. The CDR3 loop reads CASSATGLNYGYTF. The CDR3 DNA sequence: TGTGCCAGCAGTGCGACAGGGTTAAACTATGGCTACACCTTC.

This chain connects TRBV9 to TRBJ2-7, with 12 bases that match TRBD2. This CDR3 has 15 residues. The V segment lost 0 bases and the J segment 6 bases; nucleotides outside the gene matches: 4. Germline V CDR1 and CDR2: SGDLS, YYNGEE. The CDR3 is CASSVALAGGGEQYF. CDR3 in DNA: TGTGCCAGCAGCGTAGCACTAGCGGGAGGAGGCGAGCAGTACTTC. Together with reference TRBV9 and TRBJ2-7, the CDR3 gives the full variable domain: DSGVTQTPKHLITATGQRVTLRCSPRSGDLSVYWYQQSLDQGLQFLIQYYNGEERAKGNILERFSAQQFPDLHSELNLSSLELGDSALYFCASSVALAGGGEQYFGPGTRLTVT.

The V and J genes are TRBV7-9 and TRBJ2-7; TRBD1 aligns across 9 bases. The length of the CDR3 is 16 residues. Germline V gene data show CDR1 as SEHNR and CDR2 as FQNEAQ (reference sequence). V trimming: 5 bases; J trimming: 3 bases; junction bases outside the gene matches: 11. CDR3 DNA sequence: TGTGCCAGCAGCCCTCGGGGACAGGGAGTCATCTACGAGCAGTACTTC. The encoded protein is CASSPRGQGVIYEQYF.

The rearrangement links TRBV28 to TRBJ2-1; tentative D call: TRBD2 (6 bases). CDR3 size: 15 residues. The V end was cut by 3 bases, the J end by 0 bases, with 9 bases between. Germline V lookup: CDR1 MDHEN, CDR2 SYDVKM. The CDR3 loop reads CASSFVGSSYNEQFF. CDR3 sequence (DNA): TGTGCCAGCAGTTTCGTCGGGAGCTCCTACAATGAGCAGTTCTTC.

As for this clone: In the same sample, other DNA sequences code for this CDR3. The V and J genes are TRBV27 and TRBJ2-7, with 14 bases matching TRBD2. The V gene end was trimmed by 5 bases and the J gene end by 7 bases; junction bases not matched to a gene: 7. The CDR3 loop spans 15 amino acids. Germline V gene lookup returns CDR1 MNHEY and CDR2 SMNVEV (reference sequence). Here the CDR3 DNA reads TGTGCCAGCAGTCCTCGACTAGCGGGAGGGTATGAGCAGTACTTC. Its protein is CASSPRLAGGYEQYF.